The 20 T cell receptor beta chains below come from one sample, sequenced in a study of CD8 T cells in ankylosing spondylitis. Each CDR3 protein gets one entry after TCRdb re-called the 5' RACE reads with MiXCR. The sample lists some 200,000 distinct CDR3 sequences; roughly 24% were seen once. What was sequenced was blood, either unsorted or a sorted T cell fraction (not recorded which). These receptors were taken from a male donor with ankylosing spondylitis or in good health (not recorded which).

This clonotype was observed many times. This chain uses TRBV5-6 with TRBJ2-3; the D is unclear. Deletions cut 3 bases from V and 6 bases from J, with 20 bases between. The CDR3 runs 16 residues. Germline V gene lookup returns CDR1 SGHDT and CDR2 YYEEEE. This CDR3 reads CASSSHMYYHSDTQYF. CDR3 bases: TGTGCCAGCAGCTCACACATGTACTACCATTCGGATACGCAGTATTTT.

There are a few counts of this clonotype. The chain combines TRBV20-1 with TRBJ2-1, with TRBD1 matching 9 bases. The CDR3 contains 17 residues. Germline V lookup: CDR1 DFQATT, CDR2 SNEGSKA (reference sequence). Trimming took 0 bases from V and 4 from J; bases not matched to a gene: 10. For the CDR3, the DNA is TGCAGTGCTAGAGAGATTCGCGGGACAGGGATTTACAATGAGCAGTTCTTC. It codes for CSAREIRGTGIYNEQFF.

The genes are TRBV7-6 and TRBJ2-1; 10 positions match TRBD2. Trimming cost V 5 bases and J 9 bases; bases outside gene matches: 13. Germline lookup yields CDR1 SGHVS and CDR2 FNYEAQ. This CDR3 region has 16 residues. DNA of the CDR3: TGTGCCAGCAGCCCATACCTAGCGGGAGATTTGGGTGAGCAGTTCTTC. Protein product: CASSPYLAGDLGEQFF.

The chain uses TRBV20-1 and TRBJ2-2; either TRBD1 or TRBD2 may supply D (5 bases each). Trimming stripped 6 bases from V and 0 bases from J, with 17 bases between. The CDR3 has 16 residues. Per germline, CDR1 DFQATT and CDR2 SNEGSKA (reference sequence). In DNA, the CDR3 is TGCAGTGCGCCCCGGGACGGGGTCGCGAACACCGGGGAGCTGTTTTTT. This codes for CSAPRDGVANTGELFF.

There are many counts of this clonotype. The chain recombines TRBV3-1 with TRBJ2-2, with TRBD2 matching 10 bases. V dropped 4 bases and J dropped 5; count of bases not matched to a gene: 4. The CDR3 runs to 15 residues. Germline V CDR1 and CDR2: LGHDT, YNNKEL (reference sequence). The CDR3 loop is CASSPPGLATGELFF. CDR3 DNA: TGTGCCAGCAGCCCTCCGGGACTAGCGACCGGGGAGCTGTTTTTT.

This clonotype was picked up many times. The rearrangement joins TRBV4-2 to TRBJ2-1; no reliable D call. V was pared by 1 base and J by 0 bases, with 4 bases between. CDR1 is LGHNA and CDR2 is YNFKEQ in the germline V gene. There are 14 residues in the CDR3. The CDR3 here is CASSQASSYNEQFF. The CDR3 nucleotides are TGTGCCAGCAGCCAAGCTAGCTCCTACAATGAGCAGTTCTTC.

The chain has TRBV29-1 and TRBJ1-1; D gene ambiguous. The V end lost 5 bases, the J end lost 7 bases, and 11 bases lay between the germline ends. This CDR3 is built from 11 residues. Germline V lookup: CDR1 SQVTM, CDR2 ANQGSEA. The CDR3 reads CSVRRGYEAFF. The CDR3 DNA reads TGCAGCGTTCGTCGGGGTTATGAAGCTTTCTTT.

This clonotype was picked up many times. The V call is TRBV29-1, the J call TRBJ2-3; D gene uncertain. Deletions cut 0 bases from V and 1 base from J, with 17 bases between. This CDR3 spans 17 amino acids. Looked up from germline, CDR1 is SQVTM and CDR2 is ANQGSEA. CDR3 amino acids: CSVEDVALPKGTDTQYF. The CDR3 nucleotides read TGCAGCGTTGAAGATGTCGCCCTCCCGAAGGGCACAGATACGCAGTATTTT.

V gene TRBV19 combines with J gene TRBJ2-1; 8 nucleotides align to TRBD1. In germline, CDR1 is LNHDA, CDR2 SQIVND (reference sequence). V gave up 2 bases and J gave up 4 bases; unmatched junction bases: 4. The CDR3 sequence is 15 residues long. The CDR3 here is CASSIKTGGYNEQFF. Here the CDR3 DNA reads TGTGCCAGTAGTATAAAAACAGGGGGATACAATGAGCAGTTCTTC.

The table lists this clonotype with many counts. J is TRBJ1-1 and V is TRBV5-1; D not certain. This CDR3 spans 14 amino acids. V lost 0 bases and J 6 bases, leaving 12 bases between the germline ends. Germline values: CDR1 SGHRS, CDR2 YFSETQ. CDR3 nucleotides: TGCGCCAGCAGCTTGGCCCCCCGAGGAGCTGAAGCTTTCTTT. Translating gives CASSLAPRGAEAFF.

This chain uses TRBV20-1 with TRBJ2-1, with TRBD2 matching 9 bases. This CDR3 comprises 16 residues. The germline gives CDR1 DFQATT, CDR2 SNEGSKA (reference sequence). V shed 1 base, J shed 6 bases, and the junction held 10 bases outside the gene matches. The CDR3 reads CSARVAGGPLSNEQFF. CDR3 DNA sequence: TGCAGTGCTAGAGTCGCGGGAGGGCCCCTAAGCAATGAGCAGTTCTTC.

This clonotype appeared a few times. The chain is built from TRBV29-1 and TRBJ2-2; the match to TRBD1 covers 10 bases. J gave up 4 bases and V 4 bases, and 9 bases lay outside the gene matches. The CDR3 has 16 residues. Looked up from germline, CDR1 is SQVTM and CDR2 is ANQGSEA. The CDR3 DNA reads TGCAGCGTTGGGGGGGACAGGGGCGTGAGCACCGGGGAGCTGTTTTTT. It specifies CSVGGDRGVSTGELFF.

This clonotype came up many times. The gene calls are TRBV27 and TRBJ2-1; D is unresolved. This CDR3 region has 15 residues. Germline CDR1 MNHEY, CDR2 SMNVEV (reference sequence). Trimming stripped 7 bases from V and 2 bases from J, with 15 bases between. CDR3 DNA: TGTGCCAGCAATCAGCTGGATAAGCCCTACAATGAGCAGTTCTTC. Amino acid sequence: CASNQLDKPYNEQFF.

This clonotype was detected ten times or more. The chain joins TRBV3-1 to TRBJ1-3, with D hard to call. V was shortened by 4 bases and J by 10 bases, with 11 bases between the two germline ends. This CDR3 spans 12 amino acids. Per the germline V gene, CDR1 is LGHDT and CDR2 is YNNKEL (reference sequence). CDR3 in DNA: TGTGCCAGCAGCCTAACGAGAGGGACCATATATTTT. Protein product: CASSLTRGTIYF.

This clonotype has just a few counts. The chain has TRBV29-1 and TRBJ2-1, with D possibly TRBD2 on 7 matching bases. The germline V and J ends were trimmed by 2 bases and 9 bases, with 11 bases remaining between them. The CDR3 spans 12 residues. Germline CDR1 SQVTM, CDR2 ANQGSEA. The CDR3 loop is CSVEWEGVEQFF. CDR3 nucleotides: TGCAGCGTTGAATGGGAGGGGGTTGAGCAGTTCTTC.

This clonotype was observed many times. The chain recombines TRBV7-2 with TRBJ1-5; 8 bases agree with TRBD1. CDR3 length: 15 amino acids. Germline assignment: CDR1 SGHTA and CDR2 FQGNSA. V gave up 5 bases and J gave up 1 base; unmatched junction bases: 4. This chain's CDR3 is CASSTRTGSNQPQHF. The CDR3 DNA reads TGTGCCAGCAGCACCCGGACAGGGAGCAATCAGCCCCAGCATTTT. Based on the CDR3 plus reference TRBV7-2 and TRBJ1-5, the full variable domain is GAGVSQSPSNKVTEKGKDVELRCDPISGHTALYWYRQSLGQGLEFLIYFQGNSAPDKSGLPSDRFSAERTGGSVSTLTIQRTQQEDSAVYLCASSTRTGSNQPQHFGDGTRLSIL.

At least ten counts were recorded for this clonotype. The chain couples TRBV27 to TRBJ1-5; 9 nucleotides align to TRBD1. Per germline, CDR1 MNHEY and CDR2 SMNVEV (reference sequence). V lost 6 bases to trimming and J lost 5 bases; unmatched junction nucleotides: 2. The CDR3 covers 13 residues. The CDR3: CASSWDRDQPQHF. CDR3 DNA sequence: TGTGCCAGCAGCTGGGACAGGGATCAGCCCCAGCATTTT.

This clonotype was counted many times. This chain connects TRBV2 to TRBJ1-5; 7 bases are a match to TRBD1. With V trimmed by 6 bases and J by 0 bases, 2 bases remained unmatched. Germline lookup yields CDR1 SNHLY and CDR2 FYNNEI. This CDR3 is 14 amino acids long. The CDR3 here is CASRTGLSNQPQHF. CDR3 coding DNA: TGTGCCAGCAGGACAGGGCTTAGCAATCAGCCCCAGCATTTT. The complete variable domain, with remaining parts taken from reference TRBV2 and TRBJ1-5, reads EPEVTQTPSHQVTQMGQEVILRCVPISNHLYFYWYRQILGQKVEFLVSFYNNEISEKSEIFDDQFSVERPDGSNFTLKIRSTKLEDSAMYFCASRTGLSNQPQHFGDGTRLSIL.

There are many counts of this clonotype. This rearrangement joins TRBV28 to TRBJ1-2; no clear D gene. V gave up 8 bases and J gave up 1 base, with 8 bases separating them. The germline CDR1 and CDR2 sequences are MDHEN and SYDVKM. CDR3 length: 12 amino acids. The CDR3 sequence: CASLGGNYGYTF. The CDR3 DNA is TGTGCCAGCCTGGGCGGTAACTATGGCTACACCTTC.

This clonotype showed up just a few times. This chain uses TRBV5-1 with TRBJ1-1; no firm D call. The germline V gene encodes CDR1 SGHRS and CDR2 YFSETQ. V was shortened by 0 bases and J by 1 base, with 10 bases between the two germline ends. This CDR3 has 15 amino acids. CDR3 sequence (DNA): TGCGCCAGCAGCTTGGAGAGATTGGGGAACACTGAAGCTTTCTTT. Protein product: CASSLERLGNTEAFF.